Below, one T cell receptor (beta chain) is given with its context. Its antigen remains unidentified. This specimen comes from a study of cytomegalovirus exposure and HLA in healthy donors. Study information: A data release that came early held around 85 million unique TCRs from HLA-typed donors.

Study observations and caveats: Likely technical artifact: a cluster of highly shared sequence variants. For cytomegalovirus status, the classifier reportedly gave diagnoses with high specificity and sensitivity.

Vbeta (60) and Jbeta (13) primers were used in the PCR. Repertoires were generated with immunoSEQ multiplex PCR, while TCRdb's copy carries only in-frame clones and drops some. Here the sample spans roughly 200,000 clones, about 80% being singletons. The CDR3 contains 13 residues. CDR1 and CDR2 (germline): SEHNR, FQNEAQ (reference sequence). Trimming removed 9 bases from V and 2 bases from J, with 11 bases in between. What was sequenced was PBMCs. The sequence was obtained from a woman in her thirties or forties in good health and CMV-seronegative. The rearrangement uses TRBV7-9 and TRBJ1-3; the D gene is possibly TRBD1 (6 bases). CDR3 loop: CASSTGPGNTIYF. CDR3 nucleotides: TGTGCCAGTTCGACAGGCCCTGGAAACACCATATATTTT.